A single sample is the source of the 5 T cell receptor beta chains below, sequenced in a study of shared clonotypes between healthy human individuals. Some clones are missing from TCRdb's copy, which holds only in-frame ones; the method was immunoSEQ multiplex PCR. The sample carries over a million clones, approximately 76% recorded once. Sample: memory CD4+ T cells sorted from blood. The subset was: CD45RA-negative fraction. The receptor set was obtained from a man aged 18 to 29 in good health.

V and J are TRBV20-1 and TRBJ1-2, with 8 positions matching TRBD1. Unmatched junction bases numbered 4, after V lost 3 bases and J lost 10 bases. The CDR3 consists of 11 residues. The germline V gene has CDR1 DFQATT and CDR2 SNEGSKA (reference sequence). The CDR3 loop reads CSARDRDDYTF. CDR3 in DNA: TGCAGTGCTAGGGACAGGGATGACTACACCTTC.

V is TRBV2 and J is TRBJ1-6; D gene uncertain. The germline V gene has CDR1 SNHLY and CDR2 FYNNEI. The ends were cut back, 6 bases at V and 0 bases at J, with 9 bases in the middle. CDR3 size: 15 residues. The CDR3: CASRSKSSYNSPLHF. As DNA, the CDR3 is TGTGCCAGCAGGTCGAAGTCCTCCTATAATTCACCCCTCCACTTT.

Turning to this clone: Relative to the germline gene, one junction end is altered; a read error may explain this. CDR3 sequence reads: CASTLAGAPGSPLHF. Here the CDR3 DNA reads TGTGCCAGCACCTTGGCAGGGGCGCCTGGTTCACCCCTCCACTTT. The J gene is TRBJ1-6, the V gene TRBV5-4; D perhaps matches TRBD1 (6 bases). This CDR3 is 15 amino acids long. Germline V CDR1 and CDR2: SGHNT, YYREEE (reference sequence).

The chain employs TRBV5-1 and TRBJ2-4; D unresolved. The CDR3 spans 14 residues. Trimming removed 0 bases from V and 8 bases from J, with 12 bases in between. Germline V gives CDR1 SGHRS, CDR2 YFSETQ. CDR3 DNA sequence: TGCGCCAGCAGCTTGGGGGAATCGATGGACATTCAGTACTTC. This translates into CASSLGESMDIQYF.

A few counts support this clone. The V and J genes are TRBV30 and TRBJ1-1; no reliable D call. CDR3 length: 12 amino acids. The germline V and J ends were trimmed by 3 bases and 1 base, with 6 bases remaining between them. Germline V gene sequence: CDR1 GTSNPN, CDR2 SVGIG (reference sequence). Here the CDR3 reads CAWSSRNTEAFF. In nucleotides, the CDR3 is TGTGCCTGGAGCTCCAGGAACACTGAAGCTTTCTTT.